Sequencing of this T cell receptor (beta chain) was carried out in a study of regulatory T cells in long-lasting Graves disease. The study's findings and limits: Favoring TRBV28, TRBJ1-2 and TRBJ2-5 was a feature seen in persistent disease. For persistent Graves' patients, TCR diversity was lower than for newly diagnosed ones.

Germline V CDR1 and CDR2: SEHNR, FQNEAQ (reference sequence). V dropped 1 base and J dropped 5 bases, with 9 bases sitting between them. CDR3 length: 13 amino acids. Relying on iRepertoire HTBI primers and Arm-PCR of CDR3 regions, the team built TCR beta libraries. TCRdb fed the multiplex PCR reads into MiXCR, producing one record per CDR3 protein. The sample consists of fewer than 400,000 distinct CDR3 sequences, less than 25% of them appearing once. Time point reported: persistent/refractory GD, antithyroid drugs over 5 years with positive TRAb. RNA from PBMCs was the source of the TCR library. As a group, patients came from one endocrinology department in Xi'an, China. A note on this clonotype: Its antigen is as yet unknown.

The genes are TRBV7-9 and TRBJ2-7; D may be TRBD1 (5 bases). The receptor comes from a female donor with Graves disease. This sample comprised peripheral blood mononuclear cells (PBMCs), obtained when the disease was refractory, from a patient treated with antithyroid drugs. The CDR3 loop reads CASSLGGFHEQYF. The CDR3 DNA follows: TGTGCCAGCAGCTTAGGGGGCTTCCACGAGCAGTACTTC.